Presented here are 23 T cell receptor beta chains from one specimen sequenced in a study of beta chain features in type 1 diabetes. Sequencing targeted expressed TCRB transcripts, as all isolated RNA had been reverse transcribed. TCRdb's copy holds only in-frame clones and misses some; the assay was immunoSEQ multiplex PCR. The data contain around 300,000 clones, about 8.5% of them singletons. Sequenced sample: central memory CD4+ T cells from blood. The receptor set was obtained from a woman aged 18 to 35 in good health.

This clone was seen more than once but under ten times. This sequence joins TRBV18 and TRBJ1-1, with D possibly being TRBD1 (5 bases). The V gene's germline CDR1 is KGHSH and CDR2 LQKENI. Between the trimmed V and J ends, which lost 3 bases and 0 bases, there was a span of 14 bases. This CDR3 has 16 residues. CDR3 sequence (DNA): TGTGCCAGCTCACCGTCCAGGGACCTAATGAACACTGAAGCTTTCTTT. It codes for CASSPSRDLMNTEAFF.

This clone was seen only a few times. The rearrangement uses TRBV9 and TRBJ2-2, with TRBD2 matching 13 bases. Per germline, CDR1 SGDLS and CDR2 YYNGEE. This CDR3 contains 17 residues. Unmatched junction bases numbered 9, after V lost 4 bases and J lost 6 bases. CDR3 loop: CASSPRTSGSNPGELFF. The CDR3, as DNA: TGTGCCAGCAGCCCCCGGACTAGCGGGAGTAACCCCGGGGAGCTGTTTTTT.

The CDR3 reads CASSLGDSYNEQFF. In DNA, the CDR3 is TGTGCCAGCAGCTTAGGGGACAGTTACAATGAGCAGTTCTTC. V and J are TRBV11-1 and TRBJ2-1, with 7 bases identical to TRBD1. Germline V gene lookup returns CDR1 SGHAT and CDR2 FQDESV (reference sequence). V lost 1 base, J lost 4 bases, and 1 base stayed unmatched. The CDR3 consists of 14 residues.

Only a few counts were recorded for this clone. The chain links TRBV19 to TRBJ2-1; either TRBD1 or TRBD2 may fit D (6 bases each). The CDR3 has 14 amino acids. Trimming removed 7 bases at V and 7 bases at J, with 17 bases between. Germline lookup yields CDR1 LNHDA and CDR2 SQIVND (reference sequence). The CDR3 DNA is TGTGCCAGTACCCCCGGGGGCGCTAGGAATGAGCAGTTCTTC. Translated, it gives CASTPGGARNEQFF.

This clone was counted many times. V is TRBV2 and J is TRBJ2-1; D gene ambiguous. This CDR3 region has 14 residues. Germline V gene data show CDR1 as SNHLY and CDR2 as FYNNEI. The V gene lost 6 bases and the J gene lost 6 bases, with 15 bases spanning the gap. CDR3 region: CASRGPLAANEQFF. The CDR3 DNA is TGTGCCAGCAGGGGTCCCCTTGCGGCCAATGAGCAGTTCTTC.

This clone came up a few times. The chain recombines TRBV27 with TRBJ2-7; D is tentatively TRBD1 or TRBD2 (5 bases each). V lost 0 bases and J lost 0, with 24 bases in between. The germline CDR1 and CDR2 sequences are MNHEY and SMNVEV (reference sequence). The CDR3 runs 20 residues. CDR3 protein: CASSLSISGLRQGYSYEQYV. The CDR3 coding sequence is TGTGCCAGCAGTTTATCAATTTCGGGGTTACGCCAGGGTTACTCCTACGAGCAGTACGTC.

In its sample, this clone was seen a few times. The CDR3 nucleotides are TGTGCCAGCAGACGGTACGGACAGGGCAATCAGCCCCAGCATTTT. It is translated as CASRRYGQGNQPQHF. The V and J genes are TRBV6-5 and TRBJ1-5, with TRBD1 matching 7 bases. CDR1 and CDR2 (germline): MNHEY, SVGAGI. The CDR3 extends over 15 amino acids. Trimming removed 6 bases from V and 2 bases from J; junction bases left unmatched: 7.

The rearrangement uses TRBV7-8 and TRBJ2-1, with TRBD2 matching 12 bases. Germline V gene data show CDR1 as SGHVS and CDR2 as FQNEAQ. V shed 1 base, J shed 13 bases, and the junction held 8 bases outside the gene matches. The CDR3 extends over 15 amino acids. CDR3 coding DNA: TGTGCCAGCAGCTTAGGGTCTAGCGGGGGGGCGCGACAGTTCTTC. Translating it yields CASSLGSSGGARQFF.

The chain recombines TRBV9 with TRBJ2-5, with 11 bases lining up with TRBD2. The junction had 11 bases not matched to a gene; V was cut back by 4 bases and J by 0 bases. CDR3 length equals 18 residues. Germline V gene lookup returns CDR1 SGDLS and CDR2 YYNGEE. Here the CDR3 DNA reads TGTGCCAGCAGCCCTAGCGGGGGGCGCTTTCTGTACCAAGAGACCCAGTACTTC. Amino acids: CASSPSGGRFLYQETQYF. The whole variable domain, remainder taken from reference TRBV9 and TRBJ2-5, is DSGVTQTPKHLITATGQRVTLRCSPRSGDLSVYWYQQSLDQGLQFLIQYYNGEERAKGNILERFSAQQFPDLHSELNLSSLELGDSALYFCASSPSGGRFLYQETQYFGPGTRLLVL.

The gene calls are TRBV9 and TRBJ2-7; 8 bases map to TRBD1. The germline V gene has CDR1 SGDLS and CDR2 YYNGEE. The CDR3 length is 13 residues. With V trimmed by 0 bases and J by 7 bases, 3 bases remained unmatched. This CDR3 reads CASSVVTGGEQYF. For the CDR3, the DNA is TGTGCCAGCAGCGTAGTTACAGGGGGTGAGCAGTACTTC.

The V gene is TRBV11-1, the J gene TRBJ2-7; 7 positions match TRBD1. The V and J ends lost 2 bases and 4 bases, in that order; junction bases with no gene match: 8. The CDR3 sequence is 15 residues long. Germline CDR1 reads SGHAT; CDR2 reads FQDESV (reference sequence). The chain's CDR3 is CASSLLGGQGYEQYV. CDR3 nucleotide sequence: TGTGCCAGCAGCTTATTAGGGGGCCAGGGGTACGAGCAGTACGTC.

This clone was seen ten or more times. The chain links TRBV15 to TRBJ1-5; D may be TRBD1 (5 bases). The CDR3 extends over 15 amino acids. Germline V gene lookup returns CDR1 LNHNV and CDR2 YYDKDF (reference sequence). V lost 2 bases and J 5 bases, leaving 13 bases between the germline ends. The CDR3 sequence is CATSRLRGAYQPQHF. As DNA, the CDR3 is TGTGCCACCAGCAGACTCCGCGGGGCCTATCAGCCCCAGCATTTT. The whole variable domain, remainder taken from reference TRBV15 and TRBJ1-5, is DAMVIQNPRYQVTQFGKPVTLSCSQTLNHNVMYWYQQKSSQAPKLLFHYYDKDFNNEADTPDNFQSRRPNTSFCFLDIRSPGLGDTAMYLCATSRLRGAYQPQHFGDGTRLSIL.

This chain joins TRBV7-3 and TRBJ1-5; no reliable D call. The CDR3 is 15 residues long. V lost 0 bases and J 6 bases, leaving 12 bases between the germline ends. Germline values: CDR1 SGHTA, CDR2 FQGTGA. The DNA for the CDR3 is TGTGCCAGCAGCTTAACGAGCGTCGGCGGTCAGCCCCAGCATTTT. Encoded protein: CASSLTSVGGQPQHF.

The chain has TRBV30 and TRBJ1-2; D perhaps matches TRBD1 (5 bases). Germline-derived CDR1 and CDR2 are GTSNPN and SVGIG (reference sequence). Trimming removed 3 bases from V and 2 bases from J, with 16 bases in between. The CDR3 is 15 amino acids. CDR3 sequence reads: CAWRTAGTLNYGYTF. The DNA for the CDR3 is TGTGCCTGGAGAACAGCCGGGACGTTGAACTATGGCTACACCTTC.

The V call is TRBV11-1, the J call TRBJ2-5; D is unclear. Germline V gene lookup returns CDR1 SGHAT and CDR2 FQDESV (reference sequence). The CDR3 loop spans 12 amino acids. Trimming removed 5 bases at V and 5 bases at J, with 9 bases between. The CDR3 protein is CASSRGPETQYF. The CDR3 region has the DNA TGTGCCAGCAGCCGAGGTCCGGAGACCCAGTACTTC.

This clone was picked up a small number of times. The rearrangement uses TRBV2 and TRBJ1-4; the match to TRBD1 covers 7 bases. The ends lost 5 bases at V and 5 bases at J; junction bases unmatched: 5. CDR3 length: 14 residues. The germline gives CDR1 SNHLY, CDR2 FYNNEI. The CDR3 sequence: CASSLQGPNEKLFF. The CDR3 nucleotides are TGTGCCAGCAGTCTACAGGGGCCGAATGAAAAACTGTTTTTT.

The chain is built from TRBV7-8 and TRBJ1-1, with D hard to call. The CDR3 contains 14 residues. Trimming shortened V by 1 base and J by 6 bases, and 12 bases separated the two germline ends. Germline lookup yields CDR1 SGHVS and CDR2 FQNEAQ. CDR3 amino acids: CASSLEVDSAEAFF. For the CDR3, the DNA is TGTGCCAGCAGCTTAGAGGTGGATTCGGCTGAAGCTTTCTTT.

This clone was seen more than once but under ten times. The chain has TRBV10-2 and TRBJ2-7; 9 positions agree with TRBD1. Unmatched junction bases numbered 5, after V lost 6 bases and J lost 2 bases. The germline gives CDR1 WSHSY, CDR2 SAAADI. CDR3 length equals 14 residues. CDR3 sequence reads: CASSPGQGPYEQYF. The DNA for the CDR3 is TGCGCCAGCAGCCCGGGACAGGGTCCCTACGAGCAGTACTTC.

The chain carries TRBV30 and TRBJ1-2; 7 bases line up with TRBD1. The CDR3 length is 14 residues. Unmatched junction bases numbered 3, after V lost 1 base and J lost 1 base. Germline V gene lookup returns CDR1 GTSNPN and CDR2 SVGIG (reference sequence). In DNA, the CDR3 is TGTGCCTGGAGTGGAGGGGGCTATAACTATGGCTACACCTTC. It encodes CAWSGGGYNYGYTF.

This clone was counted between two and nine times. V usage is TRBV7-9 and J usage is TRBJ1-2; TRBD1 is a possible D gene (5 bases). CDR3 length: 14 amino acids. Trimming cost V 5 bases and J 12 bases, with 22 bases left between them. CDR1 SEHNR and CDR2 FQNEAQ come from the germline V gene (reference sequence). CDR3: CASSPGARQGGNTF. The CDR3 nucleotides are TGTGCCAGCAGCCCAGGCGCGCGGCAGGGAGGGAACACCTTC.

This clone was seen a few times. V gene TRBV28 combines with J gene TRBJ1-6; the D is unclear. The germline V and J ends were trimmed by 1 base and 5 bases, with 12 bases remaining between them. In germline, CDR1 is MDHEN, CDR2 SYDVKM. The CDR3 runs to 16 residues. The CDR3 DNA sequence: TGTGCCAGCAGTTTATTTGCCCGGGCTAATAATTCACCCCTCCACTTT. It translates to CASSLFARANNSPLHF.

The table lists this clone with a few counts. The rearrangement joins TRBV4-3 to TRBJ1-2; possible D gene TRBD1, 5 bases. Trimming removed 2 bases from V and 4 bases from J, with 8 bases in between. The CDR3 is made up of 13 amino acids. The germline CDR1 and CDR2 sequences are LGHNA and YSLEER. The CDR3 region has the DNA TGCGCCAGCAGCCAACGACAGAGCTATGGCTACACCTTC. As protein: CASSQRQSYGYTF.

The chain is built from TRBV25-1 and TRBJ1-2; TRBD1 is a possible D gene (6 bases). V was pared by 3 bases and J by 5 bases, with 10 bases between. From germline, CDR1 is MGHDK and CDR2 SYGVNS. The CDR3 loop spans 13 amino acids. Written as DNA, the CDR3 is TGTGCCAGCAGTGACCAGGGGAGTTATGGCTACACCTTC. Protein: CASSDQGSYGYTF.